The T cell receptor (beta chain) described here comes from a study of T-cell reconstitution after alpha-beta-depleted transplantation in children. The length of the CDR3 is 14 residues. The germline V gene has CDR1 MDHEN and CDR2 SYDVKM. Trimming stripped 4 bases from V and 4 bases from J, with 11 bases between. This clonotype was recorded a few times. TCRbeta library preparation incorporated unique molecular identifiers. TCRdb redid the calling of the PCR reads with MiXCR, one entry per CDR3 protein. The table lists 400,000 to 550,000 distinct CDR3 sequences, 10% of them singletons, with 2% to 2.5% in the top ten.

This receptor was obtained from a child aged 2 to 10 with inherited bone marrow failure, due to receive a stem cell transplant. The rearrangement links TRBV28 to TRBJ1-5; a possible D gene is TRBD1 (5 bases). This specimen was PBMCs, taken before TCRalphabeta/CD19-depleted stem cell transplant. The CDR3 DNA reads TGTGCCAGCAGTTCAGGATGGGGGAATCAGCCCCAGCATTTT. Its translation: CASSSGWGNQPQHF. The full variable domain, with the rest looked up from reference TRBV28 and TRBJ1-5, is DVKVTQSSRYLVKRTGEKVFLECVQDMDHENMFWYRQDPGLGLRLIYFSYDVKMKEKGDIPEGYSVSREKKERFSLILESASTNQTSMYLCASSSGWGNQPQHFGDGTRLSIL.